Listed below are T cell receptor beta chains from one sample, sequenced in a study of cytomegalovirus exposure and HLA in healthy donors. TCRdb's copy holds only in-frame clones and misses some; the assay was immunoSEQ multiplex PCR. The sample yields fewer than 200,000 clones, more than 65% seen once. Material for sequencing was PBMCs. These receptor sequences come from a woman in her 50s in good health and CMV-seronegative. Each CDR3 is given with its conserved first and last residue. Size is stated for part of the rows, as once, few or many counts, or as a class when the clone is expanded.

>16|TRBJ2-3|TRBV4-3|NA
CASSQESGGSTDTQYF
>15|TRBJ1-5|TRBV19|NA
CASSRDRDGNQPQHF
>15|TRBJ2-7|TRBV7-9|NA
CASINRQGSSYEQYF
>16|TRBJ2-7|TRBV5-1|NA
CASSLEGRGGIYEQYF
>15|TRBJ2-7|TRBV5-1|NA
CASSLGQVTSYEQYF
>14|TRBJ2-7|TRBV28|NA
CASSPPGGSYEQYF
>18|TRBJ1-1|TRBV28|NA
CASSLFLMGGKMDTEAFF
>14|TRBJ2-5|TRBV28|NA
CASSKRDSGETQYF
>16|NA|TRBV11-3|once
CASSLDGTGGIYEQYF
>15|TRBJ2-5|TRBV5-6|NA
CASSSRLAGAETQYF
>14|TRBJ2-3|TRBV28|NA
CASSRGSSTDTQYF
>16|TRBJ2-6|TRBV28|few
CASSLLGSSGANVLTF
>15|TRBJ2-5|TRBV10-3|few
CAISDELAGAETQYF
>14|TRBJ1-1|TRBV18|once
CASSPDSKNTEAFF
>13|TRBJ2-7|TRBV6-1|NA
CASSPRRAYEQYF
>16|TRBJ2-7|TRBV13|NA
CASSLGGTGGSYEQYF
>16|TRBJ1-1|TRBV13|NA
CATIRAVSLMNTEAFF
>13|TRBJ2-5|TRBV6-1|NA
CASKVTGQETQYF
>15|TRBJ2-7|TRBV27|NA
CASSLSRTGGYEQYF
>15|TRBJ1-2|TRBV7-2|once
CASSLMSGPGGGYTF
>13|TRBJ2-2|TRBV28|NA
CASAESGSGELFF
>17|TRBJ2-5|TRBV2|NA
CASSAGGLAGGQETQYF
>13|TRBJ1-6|TRBV6-6|NA
CASRPGLNSPLHF
>15|TRBJ2-5|TRBV14|NA
CASSQRGTGWETQYF
>16|TRBJ2-5|TRBV7-8|NA
CASSLSGQGQQETQYF
>14|TRBJ2-1|TRBV11-2|NA
CASSPSLRVNEQFF
>15|TRBJ2-2|TRBV10-3|NA
CAISDSGFIAGELFF
>14|TRBJ2-1|TRBV2|NA
CASSLFAGDNEQFF
>12|TRBJ1-3|TRBV5-4|NA
CASSKGGNTIYF
>14|TRBJ1-1|TRBV6-5|NA
CASSYSPGVTEAFF
>15|TRBJ2-3|TRBV5-4|NA
CASSPYPSSTDTQYF
>16|TRBJ1-6|TRBV4-3|NA
CASSQGQGRVGSPLHF
>14|TRBJ2-7|TRBV7-8|NA
CASSEGGTRYEQYF
>17|TRBJ2-2|TRBV4-1|NA
CASSPGLLGAGTGELFF
>14|TRBJ1-2|TRBV28|NA
CASSVLGTHYGYTF
>14|TRBJ1-2|TRBV6-5|once
CASSYLGQAPGYTF
>13|TRBJ2-5|TRBV7-3|once
CASSLNGGETQYF
>16|TRBJ2-7|TRBV4-2|NA
CASSQERGLNVYEQYF